This T cell receptor beta chain comes out of a study of blood T cell repertoires in COVID-19. The wider study: Material from acute and convalescent COVID-19 was sourced from the United States, Italy and Spain.

The germline V gene encodes CDR1 SGHAT and CDR2 FQNNGV. The CDR3 runs to 14 residues. V dropped 3 bases and J dropped 3 bases, with 12 bases sitting between them. Only in-frame clones appear in the TCRdb table, and some are missing; sequencing was by immunoSEQ multiplex PCR. The table records roughly 320,000 clones, roughly 86% of them present only once. Seattle enrolled patients during active infection and tracked them longitudinally. The V call is TRBV11-2, the J call TRBJ2-7; D possibly corresponds to TRBD1 (5 bases). The clonotype comes from a woman younger than 45 with COVID-19, enrolled during active disease. Sequenced material: peripheral blood. The CDR3 loop is CASSFQGGGYEQYF. Written as DNA, the CDR3 is TGTGCCAGCAGCTTCCAGGGTGGTGGCTACGAGCAGTACTTC. Full variable domain (remainder filled in from reference TRBV11-2 and TRBJ2-7): EAGVAQSPRYKIIEKRQSVAFWCNPISGHATLYWYQQILGQGPKLLIQFQNNGVVDDSQLPKDRFSAERLKGVDSTLKIQPAKLEDSAVYLCASSFQGGGYEQYFGPGTRLTVT.